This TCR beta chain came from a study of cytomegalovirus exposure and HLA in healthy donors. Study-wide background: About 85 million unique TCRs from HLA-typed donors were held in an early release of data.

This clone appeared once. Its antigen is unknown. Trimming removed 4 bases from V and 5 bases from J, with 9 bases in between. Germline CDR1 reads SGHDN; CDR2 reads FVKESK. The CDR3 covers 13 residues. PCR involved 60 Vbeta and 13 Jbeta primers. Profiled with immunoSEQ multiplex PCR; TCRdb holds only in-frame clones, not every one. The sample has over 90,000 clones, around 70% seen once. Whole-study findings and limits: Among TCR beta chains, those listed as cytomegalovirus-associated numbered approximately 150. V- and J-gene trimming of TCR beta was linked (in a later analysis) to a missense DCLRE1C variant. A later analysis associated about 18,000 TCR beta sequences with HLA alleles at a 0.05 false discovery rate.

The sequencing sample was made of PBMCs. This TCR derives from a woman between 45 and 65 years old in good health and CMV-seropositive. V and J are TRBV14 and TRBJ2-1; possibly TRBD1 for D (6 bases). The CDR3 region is CASSRGHNNEQFF. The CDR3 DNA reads TGTGCCAGCAGCCGGGGACACAACAATGAGCAGTTCTTC.